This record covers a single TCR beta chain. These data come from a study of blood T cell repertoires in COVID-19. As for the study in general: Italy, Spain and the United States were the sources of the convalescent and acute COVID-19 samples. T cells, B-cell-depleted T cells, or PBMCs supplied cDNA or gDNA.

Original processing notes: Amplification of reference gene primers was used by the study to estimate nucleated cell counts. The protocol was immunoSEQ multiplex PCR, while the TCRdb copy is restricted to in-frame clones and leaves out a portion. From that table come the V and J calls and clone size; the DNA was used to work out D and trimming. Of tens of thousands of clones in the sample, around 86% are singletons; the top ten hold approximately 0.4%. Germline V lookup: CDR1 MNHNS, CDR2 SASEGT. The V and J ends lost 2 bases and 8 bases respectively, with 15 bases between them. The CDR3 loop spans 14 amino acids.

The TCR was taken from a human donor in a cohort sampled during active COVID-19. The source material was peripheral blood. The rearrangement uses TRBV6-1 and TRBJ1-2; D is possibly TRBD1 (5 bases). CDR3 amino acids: CASSELGPVQGYTF. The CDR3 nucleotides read TGTGCCAGCAGTGAACTGGGGCCGGTACAGGGCTACACCTTC.